A selection of T cell receptor beta chains follows, all from one sample in a study of PD-1 blockade in mismatch repair-deficient tumors. Sequencing was performed with immunoSEQ multiplex PCR; in TCRdb, only in-frame clones are kept and a portion is missing. This table has 90,000 to 130,000 clones, about 74% appearing once. Sequences were derived from peripheral blood, sampled about 60 weeks after starting pembrolizumab. These receptors all come from an adult with mismatch repair-deficient cancer. Both conserved end residues are part of each CDR3. The order of the fields is J gene, V gene, CDR3 protein.

TRBJ2-1,TRBV5-4,CASSPPTVNEQFF
TRBJ2-2,TRBV2,CASSNQRKYTGELFF
TRBJ1-4,TRBV6-6,CASSYGGDHEKLFF
TRBJ1-2,TRBV5-1,CASSTLDRGHQGYTF
TRBJ2-2,TRBV13,CASSATGGGELFF
TRBJ1-1,TRBV14,CASSPSGTVEAFF
TRBJ2-7,TRBV30,CAWSRLLDSYEQYF
TRBJ1-1,TRBV19,CASSTQGQGVGAFF
TRBJ2-3,TRBV5-4,CASSRTSGSLDTQYF
TRBJ2-7,TRBV28,CAITDRGLLEQYF
TRBJ2-1,TRBV2,CASSASGGWNEQFF
TRBJ2-3,TRBV15,CATSRDLAGSTDTQYF
TRBJ1-3,TRBV5-5,CASSLDVASGNTIYF
TRBJ1-2,TRBV6-5,CASSPLGYGYTF
TRBJ1-2,TRBV2,CASQRDRLDYGYTF
TRBJ1-4,TRBV4-3,CASSAEEVGEKLFF
TRBJ1-5,TRBV19,CASSSGQVSNQPQHF
TRBJ2-6,TRBV5-1,CASSPGSGANVLTF
TRBJ2-7,TRBV5-4,CASRPAGEYYEQYF
TRBJ2-1,TRBV2,CASREGVDEQFF
TRBJ2-2,TRBV6-6,CASSYGTTNTGELFF
TRBJ2-3,TRBV19,CASSAGLAGGDTQYF
TRBJ2-7,TRBV6-4,CASNRREYLPYEQYF
TRBJ2-7,TRBV4-1,CASSRGLAGSYEQYF
TRBJ2-7,TRBV19,CASSIGTSGPYEQYF
TRBJ1-5,TRBV18,CASSRTGGNQPQHF
TRBJ2-2,TRBV7-2,CASSPRTGGTGELFF
TRBJ2-5,TRBV18,CASSGGLQETQYF
TRBJ2-7,TRBV7-8,CASSSAETSGSLEQYF